This TCR beta chain appears in the sequencing data of a study of Ad26.COV2.S vaccination and SARS-CoV-2 variants. Generated by immunoSEQ multiplex PCR, the TCRdb table keeps only in-frame clones and is missing some. The sample gives more than 150,000 clones, approximately 88% of which show up once; 5.5% to 6% is in the top ten. This receptor was taken from a human donor who had recovered from COVID-19. This sample comprised peripheral blood, obtained after recovery from COVID-19.

CDR3 coding DNA: TGTGCCAGCAGCCAAGTACCGGGACAGGGAACTTCTTACGAGCAGTACTTC. Its protein product is CASSQVPGQGTSYEQYF. The chain couples TRBV3-1 (or the pseudogene TRBV3-2) to TRBJ2-7; TRBD1 agrees at 9 bases. After removal of 1 base from V and 4 bases from J, the junction contained 11 bases not matched to a gene. The germline V gene has CDR1 LGHDT and CDR2 YNNKEL (reference sequence). The CDR3 is 17 residues long.